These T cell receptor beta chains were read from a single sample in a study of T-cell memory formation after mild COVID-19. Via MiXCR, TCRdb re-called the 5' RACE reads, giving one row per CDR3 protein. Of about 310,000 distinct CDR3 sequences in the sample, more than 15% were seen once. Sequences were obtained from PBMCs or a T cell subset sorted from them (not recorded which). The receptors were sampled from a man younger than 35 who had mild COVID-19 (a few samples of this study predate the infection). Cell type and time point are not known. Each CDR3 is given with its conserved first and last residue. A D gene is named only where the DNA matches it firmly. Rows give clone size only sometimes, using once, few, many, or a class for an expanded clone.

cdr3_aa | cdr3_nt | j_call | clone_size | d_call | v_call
CASSYSIPLANYGYTF | TGTGCCAGCAGTTACTCGATACCGCTAGCTAACTATGGCTACACCTTC | TRBJ1-2 | few | . | TRBV6-5
CASSLFGGRLNTEAFF | TGTGCCAGCAGCTTGTTCGGGGGGCGTCTGAACACTGAAGCTTTCTTT | TRBJ1-1 | . | . | TRBV5-4
CASSVGAPTVQETQYF | TGTGCCAGCAGCGTAGGAGCCCCTACAGTCCAAGAGACCCAGTACTTC | TRBJ2-5 | . | . | TRBV9
CASSSGTAKNIQYF | TGCGCCAGCAGCTCCGGGACAGCCAAAAACATTCAGTACTTC | TRBJ2-4 | many | . | TRBV5-1
CASRLEQRGQQNTGELFF | TGTGCAAGTCGCTTAGAGCAAAGAGGTCAGCAAAACACCGGGGAGCTGTTTTTT | TRBJ2-2 | . | . | TRBV12-2
CASSLVVTEAFF | TGTGCCAGCAGCTTAGTTGTCACTGAAGCTTTCTTT | TRBJ1-1 | many | . | TRBV7-9
CASSTILAGGPGNEQFF | TGTGCCAGCAGCACGATCTTAGCGGGGGGGCCGGGGAATGAGCAGTTCTTC | TRBJ2-1 | many | TRBD2 | TRBV3-1
CASSFTGTTDTQYF | TGTGCCAGCAGCTTTACCGGGACCACAGATACGCAGTATTTT | TRBJ2-3 | . | . | TRBV7-3
CASSPDSSYGYTF | TGTGCCAGCAGCCCGGACAGCAGCTATGGCTACACCTTC | TRBJ1-2 | few | . | TRBV7-2
CATSDSDREGVNEQFF | TGTGCCACCAGTGACTCAGACAGGGAGGGGGTCAATGAGCAGTTCTTC | TRBJ2-1 | few | . | TRBV24-1
CASSLGGEWGSAYNEQFF | TGCGCCAGCAGCTTGGGGGGAGAATGGGGCTCGGCTTACAATGAGCAGTTCTTC | TRBJ2-1 | few | . | TRBV5-1
CASSVAPGGVVNTEAFF | TGTGCCAGCAGCGTGGCCCCCGGGGGAGTGGTGAACACTGAAGCTTTCTTT | TRBJ1-1 | . | . | TRBV9
CARSYSQGSTGELFF | TGTGCCAGGAGTTACTCACAGGGATCCACCGGGGAGCTGTTTTTT | TRBJ2-2 | . | . | TRBV6-5
CASSVEPNYGYTF | TGTGCCAGCAGCGTAGAGCCTAACTATGGCTACACCTTC | TRBJ1-2 | few | . | TRBV9
CASSLRRQGYNEQFF | TGTGCCAGCAGCCTCCGGAGACAGGGATACAATGAGCAGTTCTTC | TRBJ2-1 | few | TRBD1 | TRBV7-3
CASSLWNGYTF | TGTGCCAGCAGTTTATGGAATGGCTACACCTTC | TRBJ1-2 | few | . | TRBV12-3/TRBV12-4
CASSAQRAGANVLTF | TGTGCCAGCAGTGCCCAGAGGGCTGGGGCCAACGTCCTGACTTTC | TRBJ2-6 | few | . | TRBV27
CASSSGGGNEQFF | TGTGCCAGCAGTTCCGGGGGAGGTAATGAGCAGTTCTTC | TRBJ2-1 | few | . | TRBV2
CASSAGGEQYF | TGTGCCAGCAGCGCCGGGGGTGAGCAGTACTTC | TRBJ2-7 | . | . | TRBV9
CASSPDRVGEKLFF | TGTGCCAGCAGCCCGGACAGGGTTGGAGAAAAACTGTTTTTT | TRBJ1-4 | . | TRBD1 | TRBV7-2
CASSPWAAANTGELFF | TGTGCCAGCTCACCATGGGCGGCCGCGAACACCGGGGAGCTGTTTTTT | TRBJ2-2 | many | . | TRBV18
CASDRCPKTQYF | TGTGCCAGTGACAGGTGCCCGAAGACCCAGTACTTC | TRBJ2-5 | . | . | TRBV21-1
CSAKRVQDTEAFF | TGCAGTGCCAAGAGGGTACAGGACACTGAAGCTTTCTTT | TRBJ1-1 | few | . | TRBV20-1
CASSPRLGSGNTIYF | TGCGCCAGCAGCCCGCGACTGGGCTCTGGAAACACCATATATTTT | TRBJ1-3 | few | . | TRBV5-1
CASRVDRGVDEQFF | TGTGCCAGCAGAGTGGACAGGGGGGTTGATGAGCAGTTCTTC | TRBJ2-1 | . | TRBD1 | TRBV2
CASGGEAAYNEQFF | TGTGCCAGCGGCGGCGAGGCTGCATACAATGAGCAGTTCTTC | TRBJ2-1 | few | . | TRBV12-3/TRBV12-4
CASSHGTSEYTGELFF | TGCGCCAGCAGCCACGGGACTAGCGAGTACACCGGGGAGCTGTTTTTT | TRBJ2-2 | once | TRBD2 | TRBV4-3
CASSSRTGPTEAFF | TGTGCCAGCAGTTCACGGACAGGACCCACTGAAGCTTTCTTT | TRBJ1-1 | few | TRBD1 | TRBV28
CASSRGRGYTF | TGTGCCAGCAGCCGCGGAAGGGGCTACACCTTC | TRBJ1-2 | few | . | TRBV6-5
CASTTGKQPQHF | TGTGCCAGCACCACAGGGAAACAGCCCCAGCATTTT | TRBJ1-5 | few | . | TRBV28
CASSKRQGGSGETQYF | TGTGCCAGCAGCAAACGACAGGGCGGTTCAGGAGAGACCCAGTACTTC | TRBJ2-5 | few | TRBD1 | TRBV7-2
CASSGGQGALRGYTF | TGTGCCAGCAGTGGCGGACAGGGGGCTTTGAGAGGCTACACCTTC | TRBJ1-2 | . | TRBD1 | TRBV6-6
CASSSLDRAQFGYTF | TGTGCCAGCAGTTCCTTGGACCGGGCCCAATTTGGCTACACCTTC | TRBJ1-2 | . | . | TRBV6-5
CASSLAIGGAGYNEQFF | TGTGCCAGCAGCTTAGCGATTGGAGGGGCAGGGTACAATGAGCAGTTCTTC | TRBJ2-1 | few | . | TRBV7-2
CAWRPHITDTQYF | TGTGCCTGGAGGCCACACATCACAGATACGCAGTATTTT | TRBJ2-3 | . | . | TRBV30
CRALATGGDEKLFF | TGCAGAGCTCTTGCGACAGGGGGAGATGAAAAACTGTTTTTT | TRBJ1-4 | . | TRBD1 | TRBV29-1
CASSLYFRGDYEKLFF | TGCGCCAGCAGCCTTTATTTCAGGGGTGACTATGAAAAACTGTTTTTT | TRBJ1-4 | many | . | TRBV5-1
CASTPSTGFSPLHF | TGTGCCAGCACCCCCTCGACAGGGTTCTCACCCCTCCACTTT | TRBJ1-6 | . | TRBD1 | TRBV6-5
CASSFIAQRGGSDTQYF | TGTGCCAGCAGTTTTATTGCCCAGCGGGGGGGCTCAGATACGCAGTATTTT | TRBJ2-3 | few | TRBD2 | TRBV28
CASSPGTGGQETQYF | TGCGCCAGCAGCCCTGGGACAGGGGGCCAAGAGACCCAGTACTTC | TRBJ2-5 | many | TRBD1 | TRBV4-3
CASSSLYRGSTQPQHF | TGTGCCAGCAGTTCTTTATACAGGGGCTCGACGCAGCCCCAGCATTTT | TRBJ1-5 | . | TRBD1 | TRBV6-5
CASSFSGGDNEQFF | TGTGCCAGCAGCTTTAGCGGGGGGGATAATGAGCAGTTCTTC | TRBJ2-1 | few | TRBD2 | TRBV9
CASSPLARYEQYF | TGTGCCAGCAGCCCGTTGGCGCGCTACGAGCAGTACTTC | TRBJ2-7 | . | . | TRBV4-2